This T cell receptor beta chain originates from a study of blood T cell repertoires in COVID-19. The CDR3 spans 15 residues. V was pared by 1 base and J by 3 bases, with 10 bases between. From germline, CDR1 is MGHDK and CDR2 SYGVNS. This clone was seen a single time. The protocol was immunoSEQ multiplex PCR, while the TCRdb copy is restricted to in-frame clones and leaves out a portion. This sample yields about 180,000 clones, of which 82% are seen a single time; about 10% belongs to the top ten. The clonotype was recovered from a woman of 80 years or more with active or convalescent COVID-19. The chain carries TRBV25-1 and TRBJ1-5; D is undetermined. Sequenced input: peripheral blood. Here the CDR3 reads CASSELGGDNQPQHF. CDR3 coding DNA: TGTGCCAGCAGTGAATTGGGCGGGGACAATCAGCCCCAGCATTTT.